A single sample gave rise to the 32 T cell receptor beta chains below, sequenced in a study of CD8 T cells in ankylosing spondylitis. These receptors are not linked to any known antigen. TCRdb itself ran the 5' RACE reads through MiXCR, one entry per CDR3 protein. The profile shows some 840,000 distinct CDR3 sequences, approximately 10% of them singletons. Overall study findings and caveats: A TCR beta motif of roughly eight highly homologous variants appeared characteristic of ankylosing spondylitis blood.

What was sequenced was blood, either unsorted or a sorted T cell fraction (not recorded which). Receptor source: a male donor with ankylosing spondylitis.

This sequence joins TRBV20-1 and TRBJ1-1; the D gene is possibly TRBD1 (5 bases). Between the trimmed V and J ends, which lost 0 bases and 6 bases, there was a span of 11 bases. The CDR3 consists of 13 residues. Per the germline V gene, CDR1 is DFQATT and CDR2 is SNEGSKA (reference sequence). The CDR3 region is CSARDQRGPEAFF. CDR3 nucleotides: TGCAGTGCTAGAGATCAGCGGGGCCCTGAAGCTTTCTTT.

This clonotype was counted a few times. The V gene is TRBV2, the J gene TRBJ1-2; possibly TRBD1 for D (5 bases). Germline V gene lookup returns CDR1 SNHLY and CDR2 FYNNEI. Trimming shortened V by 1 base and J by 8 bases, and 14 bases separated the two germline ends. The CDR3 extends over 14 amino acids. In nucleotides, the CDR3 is TGTGCCAGCAGTGAAGTCAGGAGGGACGGCGGCTACACCTTC. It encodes CASSEVRRDGGYTF. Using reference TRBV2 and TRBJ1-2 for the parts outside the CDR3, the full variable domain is EPEVTQTPSHQVTQMGQEVILRCVPISNHLYFYWYRQILGQKVEFLVSFYNNEISEKSEIFDDQFSVERPDGSNFTLKIRSTKLEDSAMYFCASSEVRRDGGYTFGSGTRLTVV.

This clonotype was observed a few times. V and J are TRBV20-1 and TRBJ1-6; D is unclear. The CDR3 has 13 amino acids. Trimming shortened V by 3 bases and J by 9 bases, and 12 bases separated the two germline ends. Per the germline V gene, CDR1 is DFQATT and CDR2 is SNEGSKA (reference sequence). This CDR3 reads CSASGNSFSPLHF. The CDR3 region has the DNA TGCAGTGCTAGTGGGAACAGCTTTTCACCCCTCCACTTT.

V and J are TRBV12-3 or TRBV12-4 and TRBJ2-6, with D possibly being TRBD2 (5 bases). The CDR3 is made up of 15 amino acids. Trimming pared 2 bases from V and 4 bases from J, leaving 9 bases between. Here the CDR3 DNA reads TGTGCCAGCAGTTTACGGGGTGGCGGGGCCAACGTCCTGACTTTC. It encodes CASSLRGGGANVLTF.

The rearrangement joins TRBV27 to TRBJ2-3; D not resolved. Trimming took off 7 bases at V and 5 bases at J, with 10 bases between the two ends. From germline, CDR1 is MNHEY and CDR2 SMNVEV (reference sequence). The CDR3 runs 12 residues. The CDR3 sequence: CASIGPGDTQYF. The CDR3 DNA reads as TGTGCCAGCATCGGACCTGGAGATACGCAGTATTTT.

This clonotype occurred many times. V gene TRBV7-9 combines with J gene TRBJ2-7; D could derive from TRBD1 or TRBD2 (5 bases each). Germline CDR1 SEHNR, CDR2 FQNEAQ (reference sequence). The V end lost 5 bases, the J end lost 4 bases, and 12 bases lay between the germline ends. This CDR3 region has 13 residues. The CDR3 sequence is CASSPRGPYEQYF. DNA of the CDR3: TGTGCCAGCAGCCCAAGGGGACCATACGAGCAGTACTTC.

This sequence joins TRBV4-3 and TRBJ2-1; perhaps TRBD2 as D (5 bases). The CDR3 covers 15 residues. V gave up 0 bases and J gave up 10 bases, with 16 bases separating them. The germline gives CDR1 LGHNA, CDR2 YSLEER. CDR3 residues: CASSQERTPGGEQFF. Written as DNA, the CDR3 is TGCGCCAGCAGCCAAGAACGGACTCCCGGTGGGGAGCAGTTCTTC.

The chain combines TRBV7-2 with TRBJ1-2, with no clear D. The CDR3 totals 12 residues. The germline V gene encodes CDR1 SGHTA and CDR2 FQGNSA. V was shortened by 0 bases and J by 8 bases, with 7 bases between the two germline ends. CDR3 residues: CASSLAGFGYTF. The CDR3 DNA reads TGTGCCAGCAGCTTAGCAGGGTTCGGCTACACCTTC.

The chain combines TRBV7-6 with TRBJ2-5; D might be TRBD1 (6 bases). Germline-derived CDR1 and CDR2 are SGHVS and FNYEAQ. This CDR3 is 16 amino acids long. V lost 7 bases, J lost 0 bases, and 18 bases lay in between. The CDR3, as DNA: TGTGCCAGCACCCTCTCCGGGACAAGCTACCAAGAGACCCAGTACTTC. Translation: CASTLSGTSYQETQYF.

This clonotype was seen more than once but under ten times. CDR3 sequence (DNA): TGTGCCAGCAGTCCTATTCCGGGACTAGCGGGAGGAGGAAAGCAGTTCTTC. Translating gives CASSPIPGLAGGGKQFF. The chain recombines TRBV27 with TRBJ2-1; 15 bases align to TRBD2. This CDR3 contains 17 residues. V trimming: 5 bases; J trimming: 11 bases; junction bases outside the gene matches: 13. Germline V gene sequence: CDR1 MNHEY, CDR2 SMNVEV (reference sequence).

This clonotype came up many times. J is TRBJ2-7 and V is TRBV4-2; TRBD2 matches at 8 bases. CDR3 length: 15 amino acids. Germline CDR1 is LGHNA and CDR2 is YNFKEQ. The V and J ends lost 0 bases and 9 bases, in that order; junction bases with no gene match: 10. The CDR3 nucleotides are TGTGCCAGCAGCCAAGAAACGGGAGGGGTACGAGGGCAGTACTTC. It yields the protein CASSQETGGVRGQYF.

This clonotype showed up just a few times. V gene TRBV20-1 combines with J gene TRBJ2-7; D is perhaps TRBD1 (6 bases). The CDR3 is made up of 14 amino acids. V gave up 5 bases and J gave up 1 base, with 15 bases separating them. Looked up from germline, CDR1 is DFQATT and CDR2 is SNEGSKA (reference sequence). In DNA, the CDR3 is TGCAGTGCTGGCCAGGGGTCCCATTCCTACGAGCAGTACTTC. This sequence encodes CSAGQGSHSYEQYF.

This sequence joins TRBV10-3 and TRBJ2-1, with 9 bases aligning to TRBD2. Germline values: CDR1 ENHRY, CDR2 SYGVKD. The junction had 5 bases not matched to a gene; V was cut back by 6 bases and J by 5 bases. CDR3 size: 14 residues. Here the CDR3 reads CAIRETSGHNEQFF. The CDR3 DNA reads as TGTGCCATCAGGGAGACTAGCGGCCACAATGAGCAGTTCTTC.

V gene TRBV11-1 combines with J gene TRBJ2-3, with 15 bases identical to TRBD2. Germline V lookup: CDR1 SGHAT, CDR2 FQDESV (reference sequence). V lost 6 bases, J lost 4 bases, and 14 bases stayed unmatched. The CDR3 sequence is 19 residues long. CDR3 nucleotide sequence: TGTGCCAGCAGACGCATGGGGACTAGCGGGAGGCGGAGTTCAGATACGCAGTATTTT. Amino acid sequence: CASRRMGTSGRRSSDTQYF.

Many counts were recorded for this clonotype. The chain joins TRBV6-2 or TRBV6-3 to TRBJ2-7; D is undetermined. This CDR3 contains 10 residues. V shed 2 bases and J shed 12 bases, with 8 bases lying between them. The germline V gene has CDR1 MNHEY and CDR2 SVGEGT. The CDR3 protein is CASSYGIPYF. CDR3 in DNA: TGTGCCAGCAGTTACGGGATTCCGTACTTC.

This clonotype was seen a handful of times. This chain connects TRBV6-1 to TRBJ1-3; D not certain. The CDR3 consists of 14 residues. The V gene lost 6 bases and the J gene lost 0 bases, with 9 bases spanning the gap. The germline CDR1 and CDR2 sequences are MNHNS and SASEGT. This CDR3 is CASRPSGSGNTIYF. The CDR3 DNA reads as TGTGCCAGCAGGCCTTCAGGCTCTGGAAACACCATATATTTT.

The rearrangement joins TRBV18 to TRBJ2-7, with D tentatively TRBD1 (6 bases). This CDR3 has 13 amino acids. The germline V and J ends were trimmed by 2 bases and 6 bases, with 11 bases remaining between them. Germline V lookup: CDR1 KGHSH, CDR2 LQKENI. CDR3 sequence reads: CASSPSAGVEQYF. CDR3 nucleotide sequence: TGTGCCAGCTCACCATCGGCAGGGGTCGAGCAGTACTTC.

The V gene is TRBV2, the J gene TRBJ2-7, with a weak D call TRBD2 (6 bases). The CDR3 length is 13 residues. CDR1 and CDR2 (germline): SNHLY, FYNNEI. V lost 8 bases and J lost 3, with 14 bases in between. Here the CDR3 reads CASRWTTIYEQYF. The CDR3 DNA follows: TGTGCCAGCCGGTGGACTACCATCTACGAGCAGTACTTC.

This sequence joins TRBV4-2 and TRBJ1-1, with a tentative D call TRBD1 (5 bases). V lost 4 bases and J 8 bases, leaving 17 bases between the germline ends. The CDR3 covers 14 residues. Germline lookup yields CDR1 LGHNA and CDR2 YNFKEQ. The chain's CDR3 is CASSLDVGGWEAFF. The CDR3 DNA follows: TGTGCCAGCAGCCTAGACGTGGGGGGGTGGGAAGCTTTCTTT.

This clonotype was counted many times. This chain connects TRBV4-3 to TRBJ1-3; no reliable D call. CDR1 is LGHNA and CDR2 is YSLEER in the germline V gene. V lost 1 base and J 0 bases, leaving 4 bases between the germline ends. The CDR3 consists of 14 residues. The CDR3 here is CASSQASSGNTIYF. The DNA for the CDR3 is TGCGCCAGCAGCCAAGCCAGCTCTGGAAACACCATATATTTT.

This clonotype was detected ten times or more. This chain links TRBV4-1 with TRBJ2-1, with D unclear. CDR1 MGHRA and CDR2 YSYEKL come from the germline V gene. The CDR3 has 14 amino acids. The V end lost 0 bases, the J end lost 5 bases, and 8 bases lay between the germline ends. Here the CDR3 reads CASSQDYRNNEQFF. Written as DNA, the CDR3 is TGCGCCAGCAGCCAAGATTATCGGAACAATGAGCAGTTCTTC.

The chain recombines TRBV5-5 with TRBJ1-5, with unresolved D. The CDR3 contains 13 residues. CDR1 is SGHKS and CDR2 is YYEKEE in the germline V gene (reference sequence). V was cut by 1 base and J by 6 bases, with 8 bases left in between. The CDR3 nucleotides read TGTGCCAGCAGCTTGTCCGGGATTCAGCCCCAGCATTTT. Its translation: CASSLSGIQPQHF.

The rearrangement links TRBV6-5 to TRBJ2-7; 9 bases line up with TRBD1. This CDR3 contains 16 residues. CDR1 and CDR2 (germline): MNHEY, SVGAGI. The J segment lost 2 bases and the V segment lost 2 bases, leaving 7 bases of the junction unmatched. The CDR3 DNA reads TGTGCCAGCAGTTACCCAAGGACAGGGGAAACCTACGAGCAGTACTTC. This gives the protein CASSYPRTGETYEQYF.

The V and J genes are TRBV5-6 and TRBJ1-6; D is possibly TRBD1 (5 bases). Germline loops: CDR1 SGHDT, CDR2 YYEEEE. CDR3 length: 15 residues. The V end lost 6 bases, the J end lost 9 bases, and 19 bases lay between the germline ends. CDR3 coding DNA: TGTGCCAGCACCGCCGTGGGGTCTAGGGGTTCACCCCTCCACTTT. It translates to CASTAVGSRGSPLHF.

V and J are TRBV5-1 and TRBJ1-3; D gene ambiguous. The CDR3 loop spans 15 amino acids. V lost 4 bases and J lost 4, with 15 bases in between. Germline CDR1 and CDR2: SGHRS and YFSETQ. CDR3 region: CASSRRQGDGNTIYF. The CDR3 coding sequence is TGCGCCAGCAGCCGGAGGCAAGGAGACGGAAACACCATATATTTT.

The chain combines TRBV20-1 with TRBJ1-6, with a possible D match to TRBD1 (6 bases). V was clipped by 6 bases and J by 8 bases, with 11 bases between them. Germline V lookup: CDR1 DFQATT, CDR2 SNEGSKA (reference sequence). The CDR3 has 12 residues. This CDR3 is CSATQGDSPLHF. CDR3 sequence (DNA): TGCAGTGCGACACAGGGAGATTCACCCCTCCACTTT.

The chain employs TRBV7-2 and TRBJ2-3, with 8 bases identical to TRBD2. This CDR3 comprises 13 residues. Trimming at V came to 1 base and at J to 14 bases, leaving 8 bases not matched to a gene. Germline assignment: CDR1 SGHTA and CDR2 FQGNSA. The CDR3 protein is CASSLGGGRSVYF. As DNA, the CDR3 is TGTGCCAGCAGCTTAGGTGGCGGGAGGAGCGTGTATTTT.

The CDR3 loop reads CATSRDALYQETQYF. CDR3 nucleotide sequence: TGTGCCACCAGCAGAGACGCGCTGTACCAAGAGACCCAGTACTTC. The V call is TRBV15, the J call TRBJ2-5; D is ambiguous. Trimming pared 0 bases from V and 0 bases from J, leaving 8 bases between. CDR1 is LNHNV, CDR2 YYDKDF, per germline (reference sequence). The length of the CDR3 is 15 residues.

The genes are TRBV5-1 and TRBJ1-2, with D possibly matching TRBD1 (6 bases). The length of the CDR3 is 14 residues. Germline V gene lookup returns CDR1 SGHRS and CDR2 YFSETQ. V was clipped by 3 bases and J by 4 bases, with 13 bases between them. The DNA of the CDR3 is TGCGCCAGCAGCTCGCTGGACAGCAGCTATGGCTACACCTTC. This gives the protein CASSSLDSSYGYTF.

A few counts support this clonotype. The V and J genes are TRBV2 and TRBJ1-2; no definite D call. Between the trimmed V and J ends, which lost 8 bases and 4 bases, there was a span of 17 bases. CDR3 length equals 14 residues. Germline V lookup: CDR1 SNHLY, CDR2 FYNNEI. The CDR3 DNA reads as TGTGCCAGCCTCCCCCAACCTTGGGGCTATGGCTACACCTTC. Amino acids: CASLPQPWGYGYTF.

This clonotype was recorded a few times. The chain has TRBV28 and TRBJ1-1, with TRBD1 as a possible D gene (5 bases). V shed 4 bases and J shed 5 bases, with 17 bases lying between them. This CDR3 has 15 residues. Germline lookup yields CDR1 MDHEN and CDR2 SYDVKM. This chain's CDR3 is CASSSPGGKGTEAFF. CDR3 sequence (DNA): TGTGCCAGCAGTTCCCCGGGGGGGAAAGGAACTGAAGCTTTCTTT.

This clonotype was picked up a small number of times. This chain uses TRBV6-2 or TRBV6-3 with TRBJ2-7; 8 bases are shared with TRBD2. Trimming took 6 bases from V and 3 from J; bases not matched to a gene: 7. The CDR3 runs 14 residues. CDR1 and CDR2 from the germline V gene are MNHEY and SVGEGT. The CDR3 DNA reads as TGTGCCAGCAGCCGATCGGGACTAGACTACGAGCAGTACTTC. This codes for CASSRSGLDYEQYF.